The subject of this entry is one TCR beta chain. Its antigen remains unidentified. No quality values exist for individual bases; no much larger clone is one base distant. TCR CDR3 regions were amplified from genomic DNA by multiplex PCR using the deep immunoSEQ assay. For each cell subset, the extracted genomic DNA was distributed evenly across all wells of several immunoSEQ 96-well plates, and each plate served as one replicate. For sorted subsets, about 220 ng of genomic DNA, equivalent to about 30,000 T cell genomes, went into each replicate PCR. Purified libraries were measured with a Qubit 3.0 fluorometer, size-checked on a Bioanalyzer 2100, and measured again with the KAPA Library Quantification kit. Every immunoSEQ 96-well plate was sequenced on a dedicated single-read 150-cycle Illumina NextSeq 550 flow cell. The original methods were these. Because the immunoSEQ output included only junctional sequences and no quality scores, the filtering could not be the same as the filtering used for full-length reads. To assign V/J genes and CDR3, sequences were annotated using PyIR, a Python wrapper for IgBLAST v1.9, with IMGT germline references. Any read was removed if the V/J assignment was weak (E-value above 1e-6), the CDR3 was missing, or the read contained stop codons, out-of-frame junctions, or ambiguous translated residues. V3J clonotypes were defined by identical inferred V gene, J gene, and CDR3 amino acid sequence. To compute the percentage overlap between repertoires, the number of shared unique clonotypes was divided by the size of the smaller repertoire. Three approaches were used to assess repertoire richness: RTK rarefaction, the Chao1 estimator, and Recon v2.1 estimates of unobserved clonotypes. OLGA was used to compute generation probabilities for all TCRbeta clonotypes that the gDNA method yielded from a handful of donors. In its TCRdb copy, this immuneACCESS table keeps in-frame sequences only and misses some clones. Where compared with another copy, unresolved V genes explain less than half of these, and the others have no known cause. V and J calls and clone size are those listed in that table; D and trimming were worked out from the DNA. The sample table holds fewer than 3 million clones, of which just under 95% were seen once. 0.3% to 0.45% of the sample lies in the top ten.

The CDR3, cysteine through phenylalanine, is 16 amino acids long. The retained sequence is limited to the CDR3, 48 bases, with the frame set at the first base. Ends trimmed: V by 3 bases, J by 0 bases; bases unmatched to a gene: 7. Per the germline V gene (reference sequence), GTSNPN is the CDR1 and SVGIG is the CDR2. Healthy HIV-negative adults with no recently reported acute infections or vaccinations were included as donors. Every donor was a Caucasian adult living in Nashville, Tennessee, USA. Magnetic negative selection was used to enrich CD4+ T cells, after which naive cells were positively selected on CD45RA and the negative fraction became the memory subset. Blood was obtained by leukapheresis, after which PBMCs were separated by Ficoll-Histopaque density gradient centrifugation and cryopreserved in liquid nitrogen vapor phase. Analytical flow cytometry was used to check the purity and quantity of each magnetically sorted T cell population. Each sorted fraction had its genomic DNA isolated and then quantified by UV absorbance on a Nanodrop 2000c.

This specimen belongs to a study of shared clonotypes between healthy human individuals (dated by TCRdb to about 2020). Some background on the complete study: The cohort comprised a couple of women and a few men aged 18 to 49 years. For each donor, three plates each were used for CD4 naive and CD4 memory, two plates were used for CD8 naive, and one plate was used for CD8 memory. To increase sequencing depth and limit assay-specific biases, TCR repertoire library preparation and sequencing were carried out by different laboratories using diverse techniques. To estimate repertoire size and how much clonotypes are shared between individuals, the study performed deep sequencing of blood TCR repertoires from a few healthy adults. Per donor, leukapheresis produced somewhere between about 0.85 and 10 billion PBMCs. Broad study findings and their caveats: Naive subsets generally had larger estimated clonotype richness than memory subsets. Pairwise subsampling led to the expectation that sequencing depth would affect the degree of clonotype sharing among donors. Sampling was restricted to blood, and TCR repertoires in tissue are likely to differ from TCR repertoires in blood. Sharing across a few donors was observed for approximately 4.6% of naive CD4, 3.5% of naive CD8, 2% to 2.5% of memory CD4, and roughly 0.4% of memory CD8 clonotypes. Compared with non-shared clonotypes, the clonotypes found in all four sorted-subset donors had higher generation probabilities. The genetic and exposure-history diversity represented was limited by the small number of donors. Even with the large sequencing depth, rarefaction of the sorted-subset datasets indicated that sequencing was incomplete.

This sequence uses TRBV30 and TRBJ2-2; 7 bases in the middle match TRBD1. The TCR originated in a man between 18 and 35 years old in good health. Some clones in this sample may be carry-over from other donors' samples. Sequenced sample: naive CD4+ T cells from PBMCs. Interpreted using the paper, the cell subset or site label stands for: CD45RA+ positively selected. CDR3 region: CAWSPDRASNTGELFF. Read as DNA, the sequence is TGTGCCTGGAGCCCCGACAGGGCTTCGAACACCGGGGAGCTGTTTTTT.